Detailed here is one T cell receptor beta chain. Its antigen is undetermined. The template used for profiling TCR beta VDJ and CDR3 was genomic DNA. TCRdb called the reads again in MiXCR, with one record for every CDR3 protein. This table has about 160,000 distinct CDR3 sequences, more than 40% appearing once. This sample was included in a study of CD8+CD57+ T cells in acquired aplastic anemia. For the study at large: Mean yield of DNA from sorted CD4+ and CD8+ cells was about 3.2 ug. Study findings and constraints: Patients and controls shared 25 to 35 CD8+ CDR3 sequences, highly expressed in patients. Simpson's diversity of CD8+ cells was not significantly different in patients compared with controls.

Germline V CDR1 and CDR2: DFQATT, SNEGSKA (reference sequence). The CDR3 contains 11 residues. V was clipped by 3 bases and J by 6 bases, with 7 bases between them. By flow cytometry, patients selected for sequencing had shown an expansion of CD8+CD57+ cells. The study sampled blood from patients who had received no therapy. Sequences were obtained from sorted CD4+, CD8+, or CD8+CD57+ T cells (not recorded which) from PBMCs. J is TRBJ2-3 and V is TRBV20-1; D is unclear. The sequence came from a human donor with aplastic anemia. The CDR3 nucleotides are TGCAGTGCTAGGAATGGGGATACGCAGTATTTT. It encodes CSARNGDTQYF.